This T cell receptor (beta chain) emerged from a study of response to subunit inactivated influenza vaccine. The study's findings and limits: The authors suggested that every seasonal influenza vaccination recruits few new T cells.

As to this clonotype: Antigen specificity is unknown.

TCRdb re-analysed the RT-PCR reads in MiXCR, keeping a single row per CDR3 protein. The data hold 500,000 to 600,000 distinct CDR3 sequences, with around 13% observed a single time. CDR3 size: 11 residues. The V and J ends lost 2 bases and 7 bases respectively, with 6 bases between them. Germline CDR1 DFQATT, CDR2 SNEGSKA (reference sequence). The source is a man aged 45-65 years who received an inactivated influenza vaccine. This chain links TRBV20-1 with TRBJ2-1; D not resolved. The sequences come from PBMCs from blood, collected about 11 days after vaccination. CDR3 sequence reads: CSARSPNEQFF. CDR3 in DNA: TGCAGTGCTAGATCGCCTAATGAGCAGTTCTTC.